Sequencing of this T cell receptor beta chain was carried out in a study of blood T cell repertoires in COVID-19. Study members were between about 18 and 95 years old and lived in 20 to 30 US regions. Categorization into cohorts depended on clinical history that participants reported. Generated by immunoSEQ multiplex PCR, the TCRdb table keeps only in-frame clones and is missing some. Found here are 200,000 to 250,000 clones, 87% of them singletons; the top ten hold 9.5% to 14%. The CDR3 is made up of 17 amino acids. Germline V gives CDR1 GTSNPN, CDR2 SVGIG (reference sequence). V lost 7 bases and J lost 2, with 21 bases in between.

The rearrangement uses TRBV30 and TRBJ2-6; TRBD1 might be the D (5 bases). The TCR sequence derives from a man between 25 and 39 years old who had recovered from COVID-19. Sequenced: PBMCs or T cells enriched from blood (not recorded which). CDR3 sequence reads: CASPRDSPVAGANVLTF. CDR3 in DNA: TGTGCCTCTCCTAGAGACAGCCCTGTTGCTGGGGCCAACGTCCTGACTTTC.